These T cell receptor beta chains were read from a single sample in a study of early T cells in non-severe SARS-CoV-2 infection. MiXCR, applied by TCRdb to the 5' RACE reads, yields one record per CDR3 protein. The sample contains 70,000 to 95,000 distinct CDR3 sequences, under 15% of which appear only once. Source material: whole blood. The receptors come from an adult who was a healthcare worker with PCR-confirmed SARS-CoV-2 infection or an uninfected control (not recorded which). The conserved cysteine and the conserved F or W are not part of the CDR3 here. The D gene is left open where the match is weak.

>TRBJ1-2|-|TRBV29-1
SVGTGNGYT
>TRBJ2-2|-|TRBV10-3
AISDPGQNTGELF
>TRBJ2-1|TRBD2|TRBV24-1
ATSDRRFGGGNNEQF
>TRBJ2-3|TRBD2|TRBV29-1
SVESLAGGPDTQY
>TRBJ2-2|-|TRBV19
ASSIDRSNTGELF
>TRBJ2-1|-|TRBV7-9
ASSLITTKYNEQF
>TRBJ1-6|TRBD1|TRBV15
ATSARQGDNSPLH
>TRBJ2-3|TRBD1|TRBV19
ASSTWTGSTDTQY
>TRBJ1-5|-|TRBV6-1
ASSGVIKTQGNQPQH
>TRBJ2-2|-|TRBV6-5
ASSYQADTGELF
>TRBJ1-6|-|TRBV27
ASSFTATGSRRSPLH
>TRBJ2-1|-|TRBV5-1
ASSLTPSGIYNEQF
>TRBJ2-5|-|TRBV9
ASSAPRLNQGDTETQY
>TRBJ2-2|TRBD1|TRBV11-3
ASSPPDRENTGELF
>TRBJ1-5|-|TRBV5-1
ASSYGQVGQPQH
>TRBJ2-1|TRBD2|TRBV20-1
SARVRSGGAVTYNEQF
>TRBJ2-5|TRBD2|TRBV20-1
SASAAGGPGETQY
>TRBJ2-1|-|TRBV6-6
ASSSAVRTPQF
>TRBJ1-2|TRBD1|TRBV5-4
ASSLVTGGEYGYT
>TRBJ2-1|TRBD2|TRBV10-2
AGSLAGLFDEQF
>TRBJ1-5|-|TRBV20-1
SASQAGFSNQPQH
>TRBJ1-4|TRBD1|TRBV28
ASSPWAGGVVNEKLF
>TRBJ2-3|-|TRBV7-6
ASSLSGSRTDTQY
>TRBJ1-5|TRBD1|TRBV29-1
SVKGASNQPQH
>TRBJ1-4|-|TRBV11-2
ASSSGHPATNEKLF
>TRBJ2-2|TRBD2|TRBV7-8
ASRHLAGGNTGELF